These T cell receptor beta chains were read from a single sample in a study of control samples from healthy donors and cancer patients. Clones were read by immunoSEQ multiplex PCR, and TCRdb kept only the in-frame ones, dropping some. The data contain approximately 65,000 clones, over 85% of them seen just once; the ten biggest clones take up under 20%. The sequencing input was PBMCs. All receptors derive from a man between 60 and 75 years old with lung cancer. The CDR3 runs from the conserved cysteine through the conserved F or W. Fields, in order: J gene, D gene, clone size, V gene, CDR3 DNA, CDR3 protein. A D gene is named only where the DNA matches it firmly. Not every row has a clone size; where given, it reads once, few, many or a size class.

j_call: TRBJ2-7
d_call: TRBD1
clone_size: .
v_call: TRBV18
cdr3_nt: TGTGCCAGCTCACCCAAACAGGGGGCAGGCGAGCAGTACTTC
cdr3_aa: CASSPKQGAGEQYF

j_call: TRBJ1-2
d_call: TRBD1
clone_size: few
v_call: TRBV7-6
cdr3_nt: TGTGCCAGCAGCTTAGCGGTTGGAGGACAGGGCCATGGCTACACCTTC
cdr3_aa: CASSLAVGGQGHGYTF

j_call: TRBJ2-1
d_call: .
clone_size: .
v_call: TRBV5-6
cdr3_nt: TGTGCCAGCAGCTTAGGGGCCTACAATGAGCAGTTCTTC
cdr3_aa: CASSLGAYNEQFF

j_call: TRBJ2-3
d_call: .
clone_size: .
v_call: TRBV5-1
cdr3_nt: TGCGCCAGCAATCTGGTTAGCACAGATACGCAGTATTTT
cdr3_aa: CASNLVSTDTQYF

j_call: TRBJ2-3
d_call: TRBD2
clone_size: once
v_call: TRBV9
cdr3_nt: TGTGCCAGCAGCGTTAGCGGGGGGCTCCGCACAGATACGCAGTATTTT
cdr3_aa: CASSVSGGLRTDTQYF

j_call: TRBJ1-1
d_call: .
clone_size: .
v_call: TRBV6-6
cdr3_nt: TGTGCCAGCAGTCGGGGGGAAATGAACACTGAAGCTTTCTTT
cdr3_aa: CASSRGEMNTEAFF

j_call: TRBJ2-5
d_call: TRBD2
clone_size: .
v_call: TRBV19
cdr3_nt: TGTGCCAGTACCGCTAAGGTTCGGGAGGGGTGGGAGACCCAGTACTTC
cdr3_aa: CASTAKVREGWETQYF

j_call: TRBJ1-1
d_call: .
clone_size: .
v_call: TRBV4-1
cdr3_nt: TGCGCCAGCAGCCTCCGGCGGCTGGGGAGAGTGAACACTGAAGCTTTCTTT
cdr3_aa: CASSLRRLGRVNTEAFF

j_call: TRBJ2-3
d_call: .
clone_size: once
v_call: TRBV7-2
cdr3_nt: TGTGCCAGCAGCTTAGGTCTTACGTACGGGGGGCTAGCGGCAGATACGCAGTATTTT
cdr3_aa: CASSLGLTYGGLAADTQYF

j_call: TRBJ1-3
d_call: .
clone_size: .
v_call: TRBV3-1/TRBV3-2
cdr3_nt: TGTGCCAGCAGCCTCGTTGGGACTGGAAACACCATATATTTT
cdr3_aa: CASSLVGTGNTIYF

j_call: TRBJ1-1
d_call: .
clone_size: .
v_call: TRBV12-3/TRBV12-4
cdr3_nt: TGTGCCAGCAGTCGGAACACTGAAGCTTTCTTT
cdr3_aa: CASSRNTEAFF

j_call: TRBJ2-5
d_call: TRBD2
clone_size: .
v_call: TRBV30
cdr3_nt: TGTGCCTGGATGTTCTTTGGGGGGGGAAAAGAGACCCAGTACTTC
cdr3_aa: CAWMFFGGGKETQYF

j_call: TRBJ1-2
d_call: TRBD1
clone_size: .
v_call: TRBV6-5
cdr3_nt: TGTGCCGGGGCGTGGGGGACAGGGCCCTATGGCTACACCTTC
cdr3_aa: CAGAWGTGPYGYTF

j_call: TRBJ1-5
d_call: .
clone_size: few
v_call: TRBV19
cdr3_nt: TGTGCCAGCTATCCGAATCAGCCCCAGCATTTT
cdr3_aa: CASYPNQPQHF

j_call: TRBJ2-3
d_call: .
clone_size: .
v_call: TRBV12-3/TRBV12-4
cdr3_nt: TGTGCCAGCAGTTTTAGGCCAGATACGCAGTATTTT
cdr3_aa: CASSFRPDTQYF

j_call: TRBJ1-1
d_call: TRBD1
clone_size: .
v_call: TRBV7-9
cdr3_nt: TGTGCCAGCAGCCCGGACAGGTACACTGAAGCTTTCTTT
cdr3_aa: CASSPDRYTEAFF

j_call: TRBJ1-5
d_call: TRBD1
clone_size: .
v_call: TRBV7-6
cdr3_nt: TGTGCCAGCAGCTCGCAAGAGACAAACAGGGGGCCGGGTCAGCCCCAGCATTTT
cdr3_aa: CASSSQETNRGPGQPQHF

j_call: TRBJ1-6
d_call: TRBD1
clone_size: few
v_call: TRBV30
cdr3_nt: TGTGCCTGGCGAGGGACAGGCAGCTCCTATAATTCACCCCTCCACTTT
cdr3_aa: CAWRGTGSSYNSPLHF

j_call: TRBJ1-1
d_call: TRBD1
clone_size: .
v_call: TRBV9
cdr3_nt: TGTGCCAGCAGCCCCAAGGAGGGGGCGCCGAGGGACACTGAAGCTTTCTTT
cdr3_aa: CASSPKEGAPRDTEAFF

j_call: TRBJ2-5
d_call: TRBD1
clone_size: .
v_call: TRBV4-2
cdr3_nt: TGTGCCAGCAGCCCGGCGGGTTCAGGGGGGACCCAGTACTTC
cdr3_aa: CASSPAGSGGTQYF

j_call: TRBJ2-3
d_call: TRBD2
clone_size: .
v_call: TRBV7-9
cdr3_nt: TGTGCCAGCAGCCCCCCGGGACTACACAGCACAGATACGCAGTATTTT
cdr3_aa: CASSPPGLHSTDTQYF

j_call: TRBJ2-3
d_call: TRBD2
clone_size: once
v_call: TRBV3-1/TRBV3-2
cdr3_nt: TGTGCCAGCAGCCAAGACTACGGCGGGGGGGGCACAGATACGCAGTATTTT
cdr3_aa: CASSQDYGGGGTDTQYF

j_call: TRBJ2-1
d_call: TRBD1
clone_size: .
v_call: TRBV4-1
cdr3_nt: TGCGCCAGCAGCCAGGGACAGGGAGTATACAATGAGCAGTTCTTC
cdr3_aa: CASSQGQGVYNEQFF

j_call: TRBJ2-3
d_call: .
clone_size: .
v_call: TRBV23-1
cdr3_nt: TGCGCCAGCAGTCAACGAAGGAATCGGGATTGTACAGATACGCAGTATTTT
cdr3_aa: CASSQRRNRDCTDTQYF

j_call: TRBJ1-1
d_call: .
clone_size: .
v_call: TRBV5-1
cdr3_nt: TGCGCCAGCAGCCTACAAAGCAGGGGAACTCCAGAAGTAGCTTTCTTT
cdr3_aa: CASSLQSRGTPEVAFF

j_call: TRBJ1-4
d_call: .
clone_size: few
v_call: TRBV10-2
cdr3_nt: TGCGCCAGCAGTGAGAAAGCAGGTTGGGCCGTTAATGAAAAACTGTTTTTT
cdr3_aa: CASSEKAGWAVNEKLFF